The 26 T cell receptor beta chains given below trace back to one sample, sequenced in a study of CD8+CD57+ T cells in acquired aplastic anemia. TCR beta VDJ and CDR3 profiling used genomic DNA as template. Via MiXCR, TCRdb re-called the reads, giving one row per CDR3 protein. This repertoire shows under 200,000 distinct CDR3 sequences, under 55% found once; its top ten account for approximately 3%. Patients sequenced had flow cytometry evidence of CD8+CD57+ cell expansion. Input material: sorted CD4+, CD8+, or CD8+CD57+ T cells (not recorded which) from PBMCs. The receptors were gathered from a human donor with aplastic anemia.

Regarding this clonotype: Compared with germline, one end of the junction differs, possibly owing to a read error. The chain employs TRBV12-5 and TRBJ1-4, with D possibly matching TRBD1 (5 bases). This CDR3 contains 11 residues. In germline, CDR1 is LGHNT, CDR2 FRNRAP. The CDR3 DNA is TGTGCTAGTGGTTTTTGGCAGGGCGGCCTATGG. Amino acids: CASGFWQGGLW. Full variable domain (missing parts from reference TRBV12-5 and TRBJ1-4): DARVTQTPRHKVTEMGQEVTMRCQPILGHNTVFWYRQTMMQGLELLAYFRNRAPLDDSGMPKDRFSAEMPDATLATLKIQPSEPRDSAVYFCASGFWQGGLWGSGTQLSVL.

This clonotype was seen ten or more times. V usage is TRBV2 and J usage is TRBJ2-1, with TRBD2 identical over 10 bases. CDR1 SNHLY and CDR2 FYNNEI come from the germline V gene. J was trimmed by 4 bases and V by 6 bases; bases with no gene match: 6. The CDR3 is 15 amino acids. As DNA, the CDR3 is TGTGCCAGCAGGCTAGCGGGAGTCGGGTACAATGAGCAGTTCTTC. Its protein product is CASRLAGVGYNEQFF.

The CDR3 DNA is TGTGCCAGTCCCAGGGGTTCACCCCTCCACTTT. It specifies CASPRGSPLHF. J is TRBJ1-6 and V is TRBV19; D perhaps matches TRBD1 (6 bases). Germline CDR1 and CDR2: LNHDA and SQIVND (reference sequence). Trimming stripped 8 bases from V and 9 bases from J, with 8 bases between. The length of the CDR3 is 11 residues. Full variable domain (missing parts from reference TRBV19 and TRBJ1-6): DGGITQSPKYLFRKEGQNVTLSCEQNLNHDAMYWYRQDPGQGLRLIYYSQIVNDFQKGDIAEGYSVSREKKESFPLTVTSAQKNPTAFYLCASPRGSPLHFGNGTRLTVT.

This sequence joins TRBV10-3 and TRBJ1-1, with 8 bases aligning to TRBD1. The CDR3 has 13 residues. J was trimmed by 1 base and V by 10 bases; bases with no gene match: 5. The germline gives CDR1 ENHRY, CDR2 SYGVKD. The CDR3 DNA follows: TGTGCCACGTCAGGGGGCTCGAACACTGAAGCTTTCTTT. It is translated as CATSGGSNTEAFF.

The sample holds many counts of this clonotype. The CDR3 coding sequence is TGTGCCAGCAGCTTGGCGGGACAGGGCGATCAGCCCCAGCATTTT. Its protein product is CASSLAGQGDQPQHF. The V and J genes are TRBV5-4 and TRBJ1-5; 9 nucleotides line up with TRBD1. J lost 5 bases, V lost 0 bases, and 3 bases had no gene match. The CDR3 covers 15 residues. Germline CDR1 reads SGHNT; CDR2 reads YYREEE (reference sequence).

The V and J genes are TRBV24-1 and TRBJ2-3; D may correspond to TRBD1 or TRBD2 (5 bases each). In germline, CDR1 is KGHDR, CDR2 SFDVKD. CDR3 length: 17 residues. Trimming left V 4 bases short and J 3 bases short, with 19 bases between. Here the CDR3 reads CATSDSRDAVSTDTQYF. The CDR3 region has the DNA TGTGCCACCAGTGACTCCCGGGACGCGGTAAGTACAGATACGCAGTATTTT.

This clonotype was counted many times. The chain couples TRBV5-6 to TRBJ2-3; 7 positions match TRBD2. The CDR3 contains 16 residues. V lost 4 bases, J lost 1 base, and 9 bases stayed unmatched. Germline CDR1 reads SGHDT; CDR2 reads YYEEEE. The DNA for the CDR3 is TGTGCCAGCAGCCGTAGGAGCGGGGCCGGCACAGATACGCAGTATTTT. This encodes CASSRRSGAGTDTQYF.

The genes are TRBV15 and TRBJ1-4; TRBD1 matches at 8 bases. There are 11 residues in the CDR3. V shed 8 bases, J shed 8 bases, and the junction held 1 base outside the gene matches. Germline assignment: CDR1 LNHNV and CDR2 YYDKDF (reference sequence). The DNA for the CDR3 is TGTGCCACCCGGGACAGGGAAAAACTGTTTTTT. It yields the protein CATRDREKLFF.

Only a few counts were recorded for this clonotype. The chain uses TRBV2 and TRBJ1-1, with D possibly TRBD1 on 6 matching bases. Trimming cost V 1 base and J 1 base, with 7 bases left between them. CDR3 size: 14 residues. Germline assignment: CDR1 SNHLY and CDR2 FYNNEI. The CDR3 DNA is TGTGCCAGCAGTGAAGGAGGGGGGAACACTGAAGCTTTCTTT. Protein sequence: CASSEGGGNTEAFF.

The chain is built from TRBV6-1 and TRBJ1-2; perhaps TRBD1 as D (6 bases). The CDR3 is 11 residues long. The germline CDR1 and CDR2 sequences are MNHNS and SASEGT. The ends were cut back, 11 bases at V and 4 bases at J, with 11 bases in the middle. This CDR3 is CAAGAGYGYTF. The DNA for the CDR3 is TGTGCCGCGGGGGCGGGCTATGGCTACACCTTC.

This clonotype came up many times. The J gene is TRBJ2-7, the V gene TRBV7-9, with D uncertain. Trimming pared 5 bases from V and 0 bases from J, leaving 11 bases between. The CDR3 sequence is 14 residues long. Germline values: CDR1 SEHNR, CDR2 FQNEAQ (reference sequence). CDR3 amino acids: CASSGTLYSYEQYF. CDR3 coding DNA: TGTGCCAGCAGCGGCACCCTTTACTCCTACGAGCAGTACTTC.

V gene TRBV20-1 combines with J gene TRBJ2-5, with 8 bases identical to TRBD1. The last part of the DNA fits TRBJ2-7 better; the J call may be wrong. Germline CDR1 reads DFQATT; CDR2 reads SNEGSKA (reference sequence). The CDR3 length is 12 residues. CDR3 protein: CSARGTGYEQYF. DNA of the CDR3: TGCAGTGCTCGCGGGACAGGCTACGAGCAGTACTTC.

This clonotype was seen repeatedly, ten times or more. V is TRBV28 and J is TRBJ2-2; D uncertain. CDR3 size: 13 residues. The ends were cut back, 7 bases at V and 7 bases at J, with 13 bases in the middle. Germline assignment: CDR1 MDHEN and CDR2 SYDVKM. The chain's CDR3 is CASTPYIDGELFF. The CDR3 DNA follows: TGTGCCAGCACACCGTATATTGACGGGGAGCTGTTTTTT.

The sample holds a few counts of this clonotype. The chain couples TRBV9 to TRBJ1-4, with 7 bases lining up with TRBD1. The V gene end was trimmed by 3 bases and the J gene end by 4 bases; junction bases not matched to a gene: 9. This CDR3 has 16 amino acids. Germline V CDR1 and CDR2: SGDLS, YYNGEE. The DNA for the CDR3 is TGTGCCAGCAGCGCACTCAACCGGGACAGTAATGAAAAACTGTTTTTT. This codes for CASSALNRDSNEKLFF.

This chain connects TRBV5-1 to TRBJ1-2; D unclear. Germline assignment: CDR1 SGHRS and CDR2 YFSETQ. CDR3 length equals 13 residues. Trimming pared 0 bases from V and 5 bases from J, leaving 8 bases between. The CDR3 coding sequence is TGCGCCAGCAGCTTGGACATTCCTTATGGCTACACCTTC. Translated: CASSLDIPYGYTF.

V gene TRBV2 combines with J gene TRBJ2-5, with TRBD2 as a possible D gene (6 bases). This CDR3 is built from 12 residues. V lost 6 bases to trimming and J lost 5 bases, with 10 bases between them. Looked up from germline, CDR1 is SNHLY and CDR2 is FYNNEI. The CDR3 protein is CASSSGLETQYF. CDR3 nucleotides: TGTGCCAGCAGCTCGGGACTCGAGACCCAGTACTTC. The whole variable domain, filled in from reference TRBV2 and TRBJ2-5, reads EPEVTQTPSHQVTQMGQEVILRCVPISNHLYFYWYRQILGQKVEFLVSFYNNEISEKSEIFDDQFSVERPDGSNFTLKIRSTKLEDSAMYFCASSSGLETQYFGPGTRLLVL.

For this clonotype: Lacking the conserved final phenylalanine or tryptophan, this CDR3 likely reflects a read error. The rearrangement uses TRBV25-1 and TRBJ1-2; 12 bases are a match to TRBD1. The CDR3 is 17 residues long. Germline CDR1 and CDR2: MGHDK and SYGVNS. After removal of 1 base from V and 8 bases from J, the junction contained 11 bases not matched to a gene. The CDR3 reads CASSELGQGAVAIGYTL. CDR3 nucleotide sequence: TGTGCCAGCAGTGAATTGGGACAGGGGGCCGTCGCTATAGGCTACACCCTC.

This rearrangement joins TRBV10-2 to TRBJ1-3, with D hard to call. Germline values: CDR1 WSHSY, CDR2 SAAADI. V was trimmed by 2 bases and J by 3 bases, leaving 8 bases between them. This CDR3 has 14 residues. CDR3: CASSEMADGNTIYF. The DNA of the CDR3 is TGCGCCAGCAGTGAGATGGCGGATGGAAACACCATATATTTT.

For the CDR3, the DNA is TGTGCCAGCAGCTTAGGGAAGTACAATGAGCAGTTCTTC. Translating it yields CASSLGKYNEQFF. The chain combines TRBV7-7 with TRBJ2-1; D not resolved. Germline V gene data show CDR1 as SSHAT and CDR2 as FNYEAQ (reference sequence). V lost 1 base and J 4 bases, leaving 5 bases between the germline ends. The CDR3 has 13 residues.

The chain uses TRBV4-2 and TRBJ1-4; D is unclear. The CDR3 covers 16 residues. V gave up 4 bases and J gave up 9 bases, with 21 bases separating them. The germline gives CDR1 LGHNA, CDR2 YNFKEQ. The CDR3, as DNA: TGTGCCAGCAGCCGAGTTACTGGAGACCTTTGGAAAAAACTGTTTTTT. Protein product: CASSRVTGDLWKKLFF.

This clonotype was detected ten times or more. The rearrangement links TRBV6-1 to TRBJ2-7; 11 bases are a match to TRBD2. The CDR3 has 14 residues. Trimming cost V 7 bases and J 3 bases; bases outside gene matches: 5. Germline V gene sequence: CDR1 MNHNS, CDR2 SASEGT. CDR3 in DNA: TGTGCCAGCACCTGGGGACTAGCGGTCTACGAGCAGTACTTC. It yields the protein CASTWGLAVYEQYF.

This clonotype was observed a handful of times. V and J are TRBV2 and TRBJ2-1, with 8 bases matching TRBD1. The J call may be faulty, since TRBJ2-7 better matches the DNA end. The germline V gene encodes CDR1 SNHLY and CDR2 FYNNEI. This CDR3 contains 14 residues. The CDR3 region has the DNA TGTGCCAGCAGTGAGGGCAGGGGGCCGGGGGAGCAGTACTTC. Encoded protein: CASSEGRGPGEQYF.

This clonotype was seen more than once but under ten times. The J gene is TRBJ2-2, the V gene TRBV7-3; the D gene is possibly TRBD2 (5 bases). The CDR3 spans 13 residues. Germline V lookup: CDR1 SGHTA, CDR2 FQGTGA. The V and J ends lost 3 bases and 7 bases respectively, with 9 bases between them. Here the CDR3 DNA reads TGTGCCAGCAGCTTTTCGGGGATCGGGGAGCTGTTTTTT. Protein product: CASSFSGIGELFF.

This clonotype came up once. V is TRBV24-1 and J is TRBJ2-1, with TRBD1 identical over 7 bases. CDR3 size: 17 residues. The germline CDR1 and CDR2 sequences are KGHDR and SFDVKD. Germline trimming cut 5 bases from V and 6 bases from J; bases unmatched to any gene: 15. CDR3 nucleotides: TGTGCCACCAGTGGCCCAAGGACAGGAGTCCGATTCAATGAGCAGTTCTTC. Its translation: CATSGPRTGVRFNEQFF.

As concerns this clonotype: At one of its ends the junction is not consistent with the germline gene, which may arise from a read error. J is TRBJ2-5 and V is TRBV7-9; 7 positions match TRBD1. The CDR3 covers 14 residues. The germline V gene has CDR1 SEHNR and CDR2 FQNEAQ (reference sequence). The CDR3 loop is CASSLRTGTETQYF. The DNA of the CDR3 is TGTGCCAGCAGCTTAAGAACAGGGACAGAGACCCAATACTTC.

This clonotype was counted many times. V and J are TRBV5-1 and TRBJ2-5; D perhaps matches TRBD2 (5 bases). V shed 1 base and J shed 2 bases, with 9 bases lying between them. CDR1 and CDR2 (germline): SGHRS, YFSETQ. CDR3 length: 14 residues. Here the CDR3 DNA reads TGCGCCAGCAGCTTGATGGGCGGGCAAGAGACCCAGTACTTC. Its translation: CASSLMGGQETQYF.